Listed below are T cell receptor beta chains from one sample, sequenced in a study of T cells in Graves' hyperthyroidism and ophthalmopathy. A single record per CDR3 protein comes from TCRdb applying MiXCR to the multiplex PCR reads. The table lists about 640,000 distinct CDR3 sequences, less than 25% of them singletons. The sample comprised blood. These receptors were obtained from a man younger than 45 with Graves' ophthalmopathy. Both conserved end residues are part of each CDR3. Each record gives: clone size, D gene, J gene, V gene, CDR3 length, CDR3 DNA, CDR3 protein. A D gene is named only where the DNA matches it firmly. Clone sizes are given selectively: once, few, many, or a class where the clone is expanded.

>many|.|TRBJ1-1|TRBV28|13
TGTGCCAGCAGGGGATCTTTCTACACTGAAGCTTTCTTT
CASRGSFYTEAFF
>.|.|TRBJ2-2|TRBV13|13
TGTGCCAGCAGCTTAGAGATGGCCGGGGAGCTGTTTTTT
CASSLEMAGELFF
>.|.|TRBJ2-1|TRBV24-1|12
TGTGCCACCAGTGATTTACGGACTCCGCAGTTCTTC
CATSDLRTPQFF
>.|.|TRBJ2-3|TRBV19|16
TGTGCCAGTAAAAACAGGGCGGGAGCCTCTACAGATACGCAGTATTTT
CASKNRAGASTDTQYF
>many|.|TRBJ1-2|TRBV28|14
TGTGCCAGCAGTTCCCGTCGCGGCGCTGAGGGCTACACCTTC
CASSSRRGAEGYTF
>.|.|TRBJ2-6|TRBV4-1|20
TGCGCCAGCAGCCAAGATAGCATCGGGACCCTGGAGTCTGGGGCCAACGTCCTGACTTTC
CASSQDSIGTLESGANVLTF
>.|.|TRBJ2-1|TRBV27|13
TGTGCCAGCAGTTTATCCAGCACGGGTGAGCAGTTCTTC
CASSLSSTGEQFF
>once|TRBD1|TRBJ2-3|TRBV19|15
TGTGCCAGTAGTAGACAGGGGGAGTTTGCAGATACGCAGTATTTT
CASSRQGEFADTQYF
>many|TRBD2|TRBJ2-7|TRBV7-9|15
TGTGCCAGCAGCTCTTGGCGGGAGAGATCCTACGAGCAGTACTTC
CASSSWRERSYEQYF
>few|.|TRBJ1-6|TRBV19|16
TGTGCCAGTCACGAAACCGGCGGGCTAAATAATTCACCCCTCCACTTT
CASHETGGLNNSPLHF
>few|TRBD1|TRBJ1-2|TRBV5-6|14
TGTGCCAGCAGCGCTAGACAGGGAAGCTATGGCTACACCTTC
CASSARQGSYGYTF
>.|.|TRBJ2-5|TRBV20-1|15
TGCAGTGCGAAATCCCCGGTGGGGGCCCAAGAGACCCAGTACTTC
CSAKSPVGAQETQYF
>few|.|TRBJ1-1|TRBV29-1|12
TGCAGCGTTGAACCGGACAGAGCTGAAGCTTTCTTT
CSVEPDRAEAFF
>many|.|TRBJ1-1|TRBV30|14
TGTGCCTGGTCCTTCGGGACAAAGAACACTGAAGCTTTCTTT
CAWSFGTKNTEAFF
>many|.|TRBJ2-1|TRBV7-9|12
TGTGCCAGCAGCTACTCCAACAATGAGCAGTTCTTC
CASSYSNNEQFF
>few|TRBD2|TRBJ2-7|TRBV20-1|13
TGCAGTGCGTTGACTAGCGCTCCCTACGAGCAGTACTTC
CSALTSAPYEQYF
>.|.|TRBJ2-2|TRBV2|15
TGTGCCAGCAGTGAAAACGAGCGCCCAGTCGGGGAGCTGTTTTTT
CASSENERPVGELFF
>few|.|TRBJ1-4|TRBV2|13
TGTGCCAGCAGGAGACAGGCCGGCGAAAAACTGTTTTTT
CASRRQAGEKLFF
>many|.|TRBJ2-7|TRBV7-9|14
TGTGCCAGCAGCTTAGCGTGGACAACCGACGAGCAGTACTTC
CASSLAWTTDEQYF
>.|.|TRBJ2-3|TRBV4-1|18
TGCGCCAGCAGCCAAGTTTTGGCCCTTTCGAGAGACACAGATACGCAGTATTTT
CASSQVLALSRDTDTQYF
>many|.|TRBJ2-5|TRBV20-1|13
TGCAGTGCTAGAGATTCGGGAGAGGAGACCCAGTACTTC
CSARDSGEETQYF
>.|TRBD1|TRBJ2-7|TRBV6-1|15
TGTGCCAGCAGTTACTCCCGGACAGGGGGCTACGAGCAGTACTTC
CASSYSRTGGYEQYF
>many|.|TRBJ2-7|TRBV5-1|13
TGTGCCAGCAGCTTAGAACAGGGCTACGAGCAGTACTTC
CASSLEQGYEQYF
>many|.|TRBJ2-6|TRBV7-2|16
TGTGCCAGCAGCCGATCAGCCAGGAGTGGGGCCAACGTCCTGACTTTC
CASSRSARSGANVLTF
>few|.|TRBJ2-1|TRBV19|15
TGTGCCAGTAGAACCTCCCTATCCCGTAGCAATGAGCAGTTCTTC
CASRTSLSRSNEQFF
>.|.|TRBJ1-3|TRBV30|16
TGTGCCTGGAGCAAAGACACTCGGTCCTCTGGAAACACCATATATTTT
CAWSKDTRSSGNTIYF
>few|TRBD2|TRBJ2-7|TRBV27|15
TGTGCCAGCAGTTTATCGCGGAGCGGGACCTACGAGCAGTACTTC
CASSLSRSGTYEQYF
>many|.|TRBJ2-5|TRBV28|13
TGTGCCAGCAGTTTTAGTCCCCAAGGGACCCAGTACTTC
CASSFSPQGTQYF